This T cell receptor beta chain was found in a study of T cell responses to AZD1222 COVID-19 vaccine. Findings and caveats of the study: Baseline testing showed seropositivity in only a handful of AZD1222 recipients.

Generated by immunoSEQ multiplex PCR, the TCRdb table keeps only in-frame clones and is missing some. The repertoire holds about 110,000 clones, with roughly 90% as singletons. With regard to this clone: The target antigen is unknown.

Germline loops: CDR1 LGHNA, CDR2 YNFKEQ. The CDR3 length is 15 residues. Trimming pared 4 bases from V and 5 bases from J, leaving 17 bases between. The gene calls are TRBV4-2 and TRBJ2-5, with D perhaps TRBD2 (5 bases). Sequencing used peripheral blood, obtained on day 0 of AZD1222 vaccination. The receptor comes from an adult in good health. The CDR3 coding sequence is TGTGCCAGCAGCCCAGGACTGACATCGCGGGAGACCCAGTACTTC. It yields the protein CASSPGLTSRETQYF.